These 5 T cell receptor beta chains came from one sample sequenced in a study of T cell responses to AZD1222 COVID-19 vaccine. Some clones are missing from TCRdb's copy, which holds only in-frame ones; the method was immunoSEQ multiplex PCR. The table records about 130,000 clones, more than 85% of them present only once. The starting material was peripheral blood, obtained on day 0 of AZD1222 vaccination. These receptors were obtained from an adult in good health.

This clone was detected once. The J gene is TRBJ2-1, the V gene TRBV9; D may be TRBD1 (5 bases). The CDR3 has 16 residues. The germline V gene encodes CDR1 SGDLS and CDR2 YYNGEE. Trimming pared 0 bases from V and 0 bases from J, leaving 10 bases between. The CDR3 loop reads CASSVDGAHSYNEQFF. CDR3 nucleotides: TGTGCCAGCAGCGTAGATGGGGCTCACTCCTACAATGAGCAGTTCTTC.

CDR3 DNA: TGTGCCAGCAGTTATGCTATTGTGGATGGGGGAGCCAAAAACATTCAGTACTTC. Its protein product is CASSYAIVDGGAKNIQYF. J is TRBJ2-4 and V is TRBV6-2 or TRBV6-3; D could derive from TRBD1 or TRBD2 (5 bases each). V was trimmed by 3 bases and J by 0 bases, leaving 18 bases between them. Germline CDR1 is MNHEY and CDR2 is SVGEGT. This CDR3 is 18 amino acids long.

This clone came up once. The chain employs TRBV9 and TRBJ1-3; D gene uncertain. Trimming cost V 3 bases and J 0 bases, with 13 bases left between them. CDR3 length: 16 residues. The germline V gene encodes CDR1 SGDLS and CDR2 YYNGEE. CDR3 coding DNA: TGTGCCAGCAGCGCCGGATTCCGGAGCTCTGGAAACACCATATATTTT. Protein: CASSAGFRSSGNTIYF.

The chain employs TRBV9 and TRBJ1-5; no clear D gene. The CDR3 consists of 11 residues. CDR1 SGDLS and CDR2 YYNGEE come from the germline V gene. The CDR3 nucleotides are TGTGCGGTTAGGATCGATCAGCCCCAGCATTTT. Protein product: CAVRIDQPQHF.

The CDR3 nucleotides are TGTGCCAGCAGCTTTCGGGCCAGAAATTTTGATACGCAGTATTTT. Encoded protein: CASSFRARNFDTQYF. The chain couples TRBV7-9 to TRBJ2-3; D not certain. Germline V gene data show CDR1 as SEHNR and CDR2 as FQNEAQ (reference sequence). This CDR3 spans 15 amino acids. V lost 3 bases and J 6 bases, leaving 16 bases between the germline ends.